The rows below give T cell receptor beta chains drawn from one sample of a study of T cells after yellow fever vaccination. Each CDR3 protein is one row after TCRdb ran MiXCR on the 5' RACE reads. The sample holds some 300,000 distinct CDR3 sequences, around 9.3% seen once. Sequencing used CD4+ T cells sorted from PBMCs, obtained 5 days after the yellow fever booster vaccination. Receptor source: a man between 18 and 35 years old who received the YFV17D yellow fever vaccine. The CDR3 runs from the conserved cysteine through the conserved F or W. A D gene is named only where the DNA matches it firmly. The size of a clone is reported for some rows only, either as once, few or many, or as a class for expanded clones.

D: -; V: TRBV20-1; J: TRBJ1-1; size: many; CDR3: CSASPGWNTEAFF; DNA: TGCAGTGCTAGCCCAGGGTGGAACACTGAAGCTTTCTTT
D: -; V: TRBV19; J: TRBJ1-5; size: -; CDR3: CASSILRGNSNQPQHF; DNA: TGTGCCAGTAGTATATTGCGGGGAAATAGCAATCAGCCCCAGCATTTT
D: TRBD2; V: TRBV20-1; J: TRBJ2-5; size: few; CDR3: CSARGLAGYSQETQYF; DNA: TGCAGTGCTAGGGGACTAGCGGGATACTCCCAAGAGACCCAGTACTTC
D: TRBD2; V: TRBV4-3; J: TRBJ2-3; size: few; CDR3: CASTRDPTGLNTDTQYF; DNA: TGCGCCAGCACACGAGACCCTACGGGACTAAACACAGATACGCAGTATTTT
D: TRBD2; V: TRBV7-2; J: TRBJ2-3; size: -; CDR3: CASSWEGRGSTDTQYF; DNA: TGTGCCAGCAGCTGGGAGGGGCGGGGAAGCACAGATACGCAGTATTTT
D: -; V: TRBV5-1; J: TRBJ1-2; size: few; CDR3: CASSLATNYGYTF; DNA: TGCGCCAGCAGCTTGGCCACTAACTATGGCTACACCTTC
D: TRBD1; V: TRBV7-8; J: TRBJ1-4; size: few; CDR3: CASSYQGAYEKLFF; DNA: TGTGCCAGCAGCTACCAGGGGGCGTATGAAAAACTGTTTTTT
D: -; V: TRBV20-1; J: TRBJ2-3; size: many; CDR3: CSAERSTDTQYF; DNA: TGCAGTGCTGAAAGGTCCACAGATACGCAGTATTTT
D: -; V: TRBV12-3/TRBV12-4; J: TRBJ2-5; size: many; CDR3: CASSLGGEGGMDF; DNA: TGTGCCAGCAGTTTAGGGGGTGAAGGAGGAATGGACTTC
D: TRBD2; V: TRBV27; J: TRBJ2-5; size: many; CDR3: CASSRGTSGVKTQYF; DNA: TGTGCCAGCAGCCGGGGGACTAGCGGGGTTAAGACCCAGTACTTC
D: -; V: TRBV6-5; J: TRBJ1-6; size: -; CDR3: CASRVQGNSPLHF; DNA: TGTGCCAGCAGAGTGCAGGGTAATTCACCCCTCCACTTT
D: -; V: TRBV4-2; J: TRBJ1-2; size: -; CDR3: CASSQDGQGGNYGYTF; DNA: TGTGCCAGCAGCCAAGACGGCCAGGGTGGGAACTATGGCTACACCTTC
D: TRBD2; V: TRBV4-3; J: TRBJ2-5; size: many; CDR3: CASSQSGDQETQYF; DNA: TGCGCCAGCAGTCAGAGCGGGGATCAAGAGACCCAGTACTTC